Following are 6 T cell receptor beta chains from one sample sequenced in a study of response to subunit inactivated influenza vaccine. MiXCR, run by TCRdb on the RT-PCR reads, gives a single entry per CDR3 protein. This sample has hundreds of thousands of distinct CDR3 sequences, with approximately 21% found just once. This material consisted of PBMCs from blood, taken roughly 20 months after vaccination. Receptors originate from a man aged 50 to 69 who received an inactivated influenza vaccine.

There are a few counts of this clonotype. The chain recombines TRBV12-3 or TRBV12-4 with TRBJ2-1; 8 bases line up with TRBD2. This CDR3 has 15 residues. J gave up 4 bases and V 8 bases, and 10 bases lay outside the gene matches. The chain's CDR3 is CASARGSGDYNEQFF. The CDR3 DNA sequence: TGTGCCAGCGCCCGGGGTAGCGGGGATTACAATGAGCAGTTCTTC.

The chain links TRBV19 to TRBJ2-7, with D unresolved. The germline V and J ends were trimmed by 1 base and 1 base, with 8 bases remaining between them. Looked up from germline, CDR1 is LNHDA and CDR2 is SQIVND (reference sequence). This CDR3 spans 14 amino acids. The CDR3 coding sequence is TGTGCCAGTAGTATAGGCAGAGGATCCTACGAGCAGTACTTC. Its translation: CASSIGRGSYEQYF.

The V gene is TRBV4-2, the J gene TRBJ1-2; D not certain. Germline-derived CDR1 and CDR2 are LGHNA and YNFKEQ. The V end lost 0 bases, the J end lost 5 bases, and 10 bases lay between the germline ends. The CDR3 runs 14 residues. The CDR3 DNA follows: TGTGCCAGCAGCCAAGATACTGGCGCGTATGGCTACACCTTC. This codes for CASSQDTGAYGYTF.

This clonotype has more than one count but fewer than ten. This sequence joins TRBV15 and TRBJ1-4; weak D call: TRBD1 (5 bases). V lost 2 bases and J 10 bases, leaving 17 bases between the germline ends. The CDR3 contains 15 residues. The germline V gene has CDR1 LNHNV and CDR2 YYDKDF (reference sequence). The CDR3 protein is CATSRRQPRQGKLFF. As DNA, the CDR3 is TGTGCCACCAGCAGACGACAGCCAAGGCAAGGAAAACTGTTTTTT.

This clonotype was detected a few times. The chain employs TRBV15 and TRBJ1-1; the match to TRBD1 covers 10 bases. The CDR3 covers 15 residues. The V gene end was trimmed by 8 bases and the J gene end by 0 bases; junction bases not matched to a gene: 6. Germline V CDR1 and CDR2: LNHNV, YYDKDF (reference sequence). CDR3 amino acids: CATVPGQGMNTEAFF. Here the CDR3 DNA reads TGTGCCACCGTCCCGGGACAGGGGATGAACACTGAAGCTTTCTTT.

The V call is TRBV12-3 or TRBV12-4, the J call TRBJ1-4; D is unresolved. Trimming left V 2 bases short and J 1 base short, with 8 bases between. This CDR3 comprises 15 residues. The CDR3 region is CASSLKSQTNEKLFF. CDR3 DNA sequence: TGTGCCAGCAGTTTAAAGTCTCAAACTAATGAAAAACTGTTTTTT.